The entry that follows covers one T cell receptor beta chain sequence. Its specificity is not known. This CDR3 has 14 residues. Germline loops: CDR1 PRHDT, CDR2 FYEKMQ (reference sequence). V lost 0 bases, J lost 6 bases, and 2 bases stayed unmatched. The data are from a study of cytotoxic CD8 clonotypes in ibrutinib-treated CLL. On the study more broadly: Investigators collected response samples after a median about twelve months of treatment, range 6 to 36.

General observations from the study: Public clonotypes, an uncommon group, contracted or remained stable on treatment.

Clones were read by immunoSEQ multiplex PCR, and TCRdb kept only the in-frame ones, dropping some. The data show about 25,000 clones, approximately 85% seen once. This receptor was taken from a human donor with chronic lymphocytic leukemia. This chain uses TRBV13 with TRBJ2-7; 10 nucleotides line up with TRBD2. Sequencing used PBMCs, obtained after 24 months of ibrutinib treatment. In DNA, the CDR3 is TGTGCCAGCAGCTTAGGTCTAGCGGGAGTCGAGCAGTACTTC. Amino acids: CASSLGLAGVEQYF.